Listed below are T cell receptor beta chains from one sample, sequenced in a study of blood T cell repertoires in COVID-19. Sequencing used immunoSEQ multiplex PCR; TCRdb keeps in-frame clones, though not all of them. The sample consists of roughly 200,000 clones, 85% to 90% of them appearing once. Sequencing used peripheral blood. The receptors were sampled from a woman aged 50 to 60 with COVID-19, enrolled during active disease. The CDR3 runs from the conserved cysteine through the conserved F or W. D genes are given only for firm matches. Clone sizes are given selectively: once, few, many, or a class where the clone is expanded.

j_call d_call v_call clone_size cdr3_nt cdr3_aa
TRBJ1-2 NA TRBV6-1 many TGTGCCAGCAGTGAAGGGCAGGGGAGTAATGGCTACACCTTC CASSEGQGSNGYTF
TRBJ1-2 NA TRBV5-1 few TGCGCCAGCAGCTTGTATTACCAGTATGGCTACACCTTC CASSLYYQYGYTF
TRBJ1-1 NA TRBV29-1 NA TGCAGCGTCCGGGACACTCTGAACACTGAAGCTTTCTTT CSVRDTLNTEAFF
TRBJ2-2 NA TRBV6-5 NA TGTGCCAGCAGTCGGTTGGTCGGGGAGCTGTTTTTT CASSRLVGELFF
TRBJ1-2 NA TRBV28 once TGTGCCAGCAGTCCACTCCGCGGCAGATACTATGGCTACACCTTC CASSPLRGRYYGYTF
TRBJ2-4 NA TRBV14 NA TGTGCCAGCAGCCAAGGGGCACTAGCCAAAAACATTCAGTACTTC CASSQGALAKNIQYF
TRBJ1-5 TRBD1 TRBV5-5 once TGTGCCAGCAGCCCGTTGGGACAGATCAATCAGCCCCAGCATTTT CASSPLGQINQPQHF
TRBJ2-2 NA TRBV5-4 once TGTGCCAGCAGCTTGGCGGGCACCGGGGAGCTGTTTTTT CASSLAGTGELFF
TRBJ1-2 NA TRBV28 NA TGTGCCAGCACCCCCCTGCGGGCTGCTAGGTATGGCTACACCTTC CASTPLRAARYGYTF
TRBJ1-2 TRBD1 TRBV5-4 few TGTGCCAGCAGCTTAGGACAGGAGACCTATGGCTACACCTTC CASSLGQETYGYTF
TRBJ1-2 NA TRBV5-1 NA TGCGCCAGCAGCCCCGGCAGGGTGGACTATGGCTACACCTTC CASSPGRVDYGYTF
TRBJ1-5 NA TRBV27 NA TGTGCCAGCAGTTCCCCCCCTGTGAGGAATCAGCCCCAGCATTTT CASSSPPVRNQPQHF